The 7 T cell receptor beta chains in this list originate from one sample, sequenced in a study of control samples from healthy donors and cancer patients. TCRdb's copy holds only in-frame clones and misses some; the assay was immunoSEQ multiplex PCR. This table has about 130,000 clones, just under 95% appearing once. Material: blood. The receptor set was obtained from a man in his late teens or twenties in good health.

The rearrangement joins TRBV18 to TRBJ2-5; D gene unclear. Trimming stripped 2 bases from V and 4 bases from J, with 5 bases between. Germline V lookup: CDR1 KGHSH, CDR2 LQKENI. This CDR3 has 12 amino acids. The CDR3 coding sequence is TGTGCCAGCTCACCAAAGGGAGAGACCCAGTACTTC. It translates to CASSPKGETQYF.

This clone was seen a handful of times. Additional DNA sequences in this sample encode the identical CDR3. The chain combines TRBV11-2 with TRBJ1-2, with D possibly TRBD1 on 6 matching bases. From germline, CDR1 is SGHAT and CDR2 FQNNGV. CDR3 length: 14 amino acids. The germline V and J ends were trimmed by 5 bases and 0 bases, with 10 bases remaining between them. The CDR3 DNA follows: TGTGCCAGCAGCCCCAGGGGCCCTAACTATGGCTACACCTTC. This encodes CASSPRGPNYGYTF.

CDR3 protein: CASRLRGQESYEQYF. CDR3 in DNA: TGTGCCAGCAGATTAAGGGGACAGGAATCCTACGAGCAGTACTTC. J is TRBJ2-7 and V is TRBV27, with 8 bases matching TRBD1. Germline V gives CDR1 MNHEY, CDR2 SMNVEV (reference sequence). J was trimmed by 1 base and V by 6 bases; bases with no gene match: 8. This CDR3 contains 15 residues.

This chain joins TRBV5-1 and TRBJ2-7, with 8 bases matching TRBD1. V gave up 4 bases and J gave up 8 bases; unmatched junction bases: 8. The V gene's germline CDR1 is SGHRS and CDR2 YFSETQ. The CDR3 sequence is 13 residues long. The CDR3 is CASSTRQGTKQYF. CDR3 sequence (DNA): TGCGCCAGCAGCACACGACAGGGGACAAAGCAGTACTTC.

The chain joins TRBV7-2 to TRBJ1-6; 10 bases align to TRBD1. After removal of 5 bases from V and 0 bases from J, the junction contained 7 bases not matched to a gene. The CDR3 sequence is 18 residues long. Germline V gives CDR1 SGHTA, CDR2 FQGNSA. CDR3 nucleotides: TGTGCCAGCAGCCCTAGGACAGGGGGAAACTCCTATAATTCACCCCTCCACTTT. Amino acid sequence: CASSPRTGGNSYNSPLHF.

The J gene is TRBJ1-5, the V gene TRBV27; possible D gene TRBD1, 5 bases. CDR1 is MNHEY, CDR2 SMNVEV, per germline (reference sequence). V lost 6 bases and J lost 5, with 14 bases in between. The CDR3 spans 14 residues. The CDR3 DNA reads TGTGCCAGCAGGGGAGGGGACCCCTATCAGCCCCAGCATTTT. This gives the protein CASRGGDPYQPQHF.

The genes are TRBV4-1 and TRBJ1-2; D gene uncertain. V dropped 2 bases and J dropped 7 bases, with 23 bases sitting between them. Germline assignment: CDR1 MGHRA and CDR2 YSYEKL. The CDR3 is made up of 17 amino acids. CDR3: CASSQFKGPPYPFGYTF. The CDR3 nucleotides are TGCGCCAGCAGCCAATTCAAAGGCCCCCCTTACCCTTTTGGCTACACCTTC.